This is a list of T cell receptor beta chains from one sample in a study of T cell repertoires in cytomegalovirus infection. TCRdb redid the calling of the reads with MiXCR, one entry per CDR3 protein. The table shows about 160,000 distinct CDR3 sequences, with more than 15% occurring only once. Sequences were obtained from CD8+ T cells from PBMCs. These receptors originate from a human donor in good health (CMV status not recorded). Some clones in this sample may be carry-over from other donors' samples. Both conserved end residues are part of each CDR3. D genes are given only for firm matches. Rows may omit the clone size; those that give it use once, few, many or a size class.

clone size: -; J gene: TRBJ2-1; D gene: TRBD2; V gene: TRBV28; CDR3 protein: CASSFAGDNEQFF; CDR3 DNA: TGTGCCAGCAGTTTCGCGGGGGACAATGAGCAGTTCTTC
clone size: -; J gene: TRBJ2-6; D gene: -; V gene: TRBV9; CDR3 protein: CASSQPITGANVLTF; CDR3 DNA: TGTGCCAGCAGCCAGCCGATAACTGGGGCCAACGTCCTGACTTTC
clone size: few; J gene: TRBJ2-6; D gene: TRBD1; V gene: TRBV7-9; CDR3 protein: CASSPPGQLSGANVLTF; CDR3 DNA: TGTGCCAGCAGCCCTCCGGGACAGCTCTCTGGGGCCAACGTCCTGACTTTC
clone size: many; J gene: TRBJ2-3; D gene: TRBD2; V gene: TRBV29-1; CDR3 protein: CSVEDMGLGVGTDTQYF; CDR3 DNA: TGCAGCGTTGAAGATATGGGACTAGGTGTGGGCACAGATACGCAGTATTTT
clone size: few; J gene: TRBJ2-5; D gene: TRBD1; V gene: TRBV9; CDR3 protein: CASSVGQGVETQYF; CDR3 DNA: TGTGCCAGCAGCGTAGGGCAGGGGGTTGAGACCCAGTACTTC
clone size: many; J gene: TRBJ1-1; D gene: -; V gene: TRBV7-2; CDR3 protein: CASSSNVVEAFF; CDR3 DNA: TGTGCCAGCAGCTCCAACGTAGTTGAAGCTTTCTTT
clone size: -; J gene: TRBJ1-2; D gene: -; V gene: TRBV6-5; CDR3 protein: CASSSFETRSYGYTF; CDR3 DNA: TGTGCCAGCAGTTCCTTCGAGACACGGAGCTATGGCTACACCTTC
clone size: few; J gene: TRBJ2-3; D gene: -; V gene: TRBV14; CDR3 protein: CASSQGVQNTDTQYF; CDR3 DNA: TGTGCCAGCAGCCAAGGAGTCCAGAACACAGATACGCAGTATTTT
clone size: -; J gene: TRBJ2-3; D gene: -; V gene: TRBV12-3/TRBV12-4; CDR3 protein: CASSQSRDTQYF; CDR3 DNA: TGTGCCAGCAGCCAAAGCAGGGATACGCAGTATTTT
clone size: few; J gene: TRBJ2-1; D gene: TRBD2; V gene: TRBV7-3; CDR3 protein: CASSLITSGYHEQFF; CDR3 DNA: TGTGCCAGCAGCTTAATAACTAGCGGCTACCATGAGCAGTTCTTC
clone size: -; J gene: TRBJ2-7; D gene: -; V gene: TRBV20-1; CDR3 protein: CSARDLMNPGYEQYF; CDR3 DNA: TGCAGTGCTAGAGATTTGATGAACCCGGGGTACGAGCAGTACTTC
clone size: few; J gene: TRBJ2-5; D gene: TRBD2; V gene: TRBV7-6; CDR3 protein: CASSRTSGRVETQYF; CDR3 DNA: TGTGCCAGCAGCCGGACTAGCGGGAGGGTGGAGACCCAGTACTTC
clone size: few; J gene: TRBJ2-4; D gene: -; V gene: TRBV4-2; CDR3 protein: CASSGGDGIVNIQYF; CDR3 DNA: TGTGCCAGCAGTGGGGGAGATGGGATAGTAAACATTCAGTACTTC
clone size: -; J gene: TRBJ2-1; D gene: -; V gene: TRBV6-5; CDR3 protein: CASSSLFSSGYNEQFF; CDR3 DNA: TGTGCCAGCAGTTCACTCTTTTCCTCGGGCTACAATGAGCAGTTCTTC
clone size: few; J gene: TRBJ2-5; D gene: -; V gene: TRBV7-9; CDR3 protein: CASSPRDGVGETQYF; CDR3 DNA: TGTGCCAGCAGCCCTCGGGACGGCGTCGGAGAGACCCAGTACTTC
clone size: few; J gene: TRBJ1-3; D gene: -; V gene: TRBV5-1; CDR3 protein: CASRSGNTIYF; CDR3 DNA: TGCGCCAGCAGAAGTGGAAACACCATATATTTT
clone size: few; J gene: TRBJ1-4; D gene: -; V gene: TRBV12-3/TRBV12-4; CDR3 protein: CASSLGRAWNEKLFF; CDR3 DNA: TGTGCCAGCAGTTTGGGCCGGGCCTGGAATGAAAAACTGTTTTTT
clone size: many; J gene: TRBJ2-1; D gene: TRBD2; V gene: TRBV7-2; CDR3 protein: CASSRGGSPYNEQFF; CDR3 DNA: TGTGCCAGCAGCCGGGGGGGGTCCCCTTACAATGAGCAGTTCTTC